A selection of T cell receptor beta chains follows, all from one sample in a study of cytomegalovirus exposure and HLA in healthy donors. Sequencing used immunoSEQ multiplex PCR; TCRdb keeps in-frame clones, though not all of them. The profile shows around 150,000 clones, around 67% of them singletons. Input material: PBMCs. These receptors were collected from a young woman in good health and CMV-seropositive. Each CDR3 is given without its conserved first and last residue. Clone size is not always given. Where it is, it says once, few, many or a class for expanded clones.

v_gene: TRBV18
abundance: -
CDR3aa: ASSPFQGSNQPQH

v_gene: TRBV7-9
abundance: -
CDR3aa: ASSSAGLDTQY

v_gene: TRBV6-5
abundance: -
CDR3aa: ASRYGDRTIDEQF

v_gene: TRBV6-6
abundance: -
CDR3aa: ASSYSDSPYSPLH

v_gene: TRBV27
abundance: -
CDR3aa: ASSLTPTYEQY

v_gene: TRBV7-9
abundance: few
CDR3aa: ASSLAGDRGLSGANVLT

v_gene: TRBV7-5
abundance: -
CDR3aa: ARSLAWYTRTDTQY

v_gene: TRBV7-9
abundance: -
CDR3aa: ASRSDRVSRLVHPGYT

v_gene: TRBV7-9
abundance: once
CDR3aa: ASSLDGGYTEAF

v_gene: TRBV20-1
abundance: -
CDR3aa: SAAVMETQY

v_gene: TRBV19
abundance: -
CDR3aa: ASSIDGGLNYGYT

v_gene: TRBV30
abundance: -
CDR3aa: AWRVTGSAITNYGCT

v_gene: TRBV28
abundance: once
CDR3aa: ASTPPKGVIDTQY

v_gene: TRBV28
abundance: -
CDR3aa: ASSSPLPRDRRYGYT

v_gene: TRBV29-1
abundance: -
CDR3aa: SVALYRGPGANVLT

v_gene: TRBV9
abundance: -
CDR3aa: ASSVTAGTAHYEQY

v_gene: TRBV2
abundance: -
CDR3aa: ASSVESVNTGELF

v_gene: TRBV10-3
abundance: -
CDR3aa: AISEEGVKAETQY

v_gene: TRBV29-1
abundance: few
CDR3aa: SVDRDYQETQY

v_gene: TRBV4-3
abundance: few
CDR3aa: ASSQDRGVPNSPLH

v_gene: TRBV2
abundance: few
CDR3aa: ASSEAGPNYGYT

v_gene: TRBV2
abundance: -
CDR3aa: ASRAGTGSNEQY

v_gene: TRBV7-2
abundance: -
CDR3aa: ASSPQRDSYNEQF

v_gene: TRBV5-4
abundance: -
CDR3aa: ASSPTGGWGDNEQF

v_gene: TRBV9
abundance: -
CDR3aa: ASSVGPGPSYEQY

v_gene: TRBV7-3
abundance: -
CDR3aa: ASSFNTGFGSTDTQY

v_gene: TRBV19
abundance: -
CDR3aa: ASSSRGDESDTQY

v_gene: TRBV5-1
abundance: -
CDR3aa: ASSLRTKDYEQY

v_gene: TRBV19
abundance: -
CDR3aa: ASSIDLWGGPEAF

v_gene: TRBV5-1
abundance: -
CDR3aa: ASSWWGGSYEQY

v_gene: TRBV5-1
abundance: -
CDR3aa: ASGTGSTEAF

v_gene: TRBV18
abundance: -
CDR3aa: ASSPSSGVYEQY

v_gene: TRBV14
abundance: -
CDR3aa: ASSQVKNTEAF

v_gene: TRBV7-9
abundance: -
CDR3aa: ASSRFVGQGTYEQY

v_gene: TRBV15
abundance: -
CDR3aa: ATSRGLALTYEQY

v_gene: TRBV10-2
abundance: -
CDR3aa: ASSEPTSGSGGRYEQY

v_gene: TRBV6-5
abundance: few
CDR3aa: ASSYLSGANVLT

v_gene: TRBV7-2
abundance: -
CDR3aa: ASSPQDRSSYEQY

v_gene: TRBV11-2
abundance: -
CDR3aa: ASSLDVAGGQETQY

v_gene: TRBV7-9
abundance: -
CDR3aa: ASSSRQGDEAF

v_gene: TRBV19
abundance: -
CDR3aa: ASSIDTGPMWGYT

v_gene: TRBV13
abundance: -
CDR3aa: ASSFGSYEQY

v_gene: TRBV7-9
abundance: few
CDR3aa: ASSLIRGIVYNEQF

v_gene: TRBV28
abundance: -
CDR3aa: ASSLSGGGNEQF

v_gene: TRBV19
abundance: -
CDR3aa: ASRPNMNTEAF

v_gene: TRBV28
abundance: few
CDR3aa: ASSKVAGANLLQETQY

v_gene: TRBV30
abundance: few
CDR3aa: AANPGYSNTGELF

v_gene: TRBV14
abundance: few
CDR3aa: ASSPTGTYNEQF

v_gene: TRBV21-1
abundance: -
CDR3aa: ASSKARQGTYTEAF

v_gene: TRBV29-1
abundance: once
CDR3aa: SSSGQGAIGYGYT

v_gene: TRBV28
abundance: -
CDR3aa: ASRPTRGGYNEQF

v_gene: TRBV20-1
abundance: once
CDR3aa: SARRAF